This T cell receptor beta chain appears in the sequencing data of a study of early T cells in non-severe SARS-CoV-2 infection. Looking at the study overall: It was bulk RNA from unsorted whole blood that was sequenced, and the chains were unpaired.

This clonotype was seen a few times. Individual cDNA molecules each received unique molecular identifiers attached to them. TCRdb used MiXCR to reprocess the 5' RACE reads, holding one entry per CDR3 protein. The sample lists 99,000 or so distinct CDR3 sequences, 16% seen once, with 1.3% in the top ten. Trimming took 1 base from V and 5 from J, leaving 11 bases between them. The length of the CDR3 is 14 residues. Germline values: CDR1 SGHDN, CDR2 FVKESK. The TCR comes from an adult who was a healthcare worker with PCR-confirmed SARS-CoV-2 infection or an uninfected control (not recorded which). The sequenced material came from whole blood. The V and J genes are TRBV14 and TRBJ1-1; D is perhaps TRBD1 (5 bases). This chain's CDR3 is CASSQVRGKTEAFF. The CDR3 DNA sequence: TGTGCCAGCAGCCAAGTTAGGGGAAAGACTGAAGCTTTCTTT. Together with reference TRBV14 and TRBJ1-1, the CDR3 gives the full variable domain: EAGVTQFPSHSVIEKGQTVTLRCDPISGHDNLYWYRRVMGKEIKFLLHFVKESKQDESGMPNNRFLAERTGGTYSTLKVQPAELEDSGVYFCASSQVRGKTEAFFGQGTRLTVV.